The 30 T cell receptor beta chains below come from one sample, sequenced in a study of blood T cell repertoires in COVID-19. Repertoires were generated with immunoSEQ multiplex PCR, while TCRdb's copy carries only in-frame clones and drops some. The repertoire holds 99,000 or so clones, with about 85% as singletons. Sequencing was carried out using peripheral blood. The receptors come from a man aged 50 to 59 with acute or convalescent COVID-19.

The CDR3 is CASSNGAGTYGYTF. The DNA of the CDR3 is TGTGCCAGCAGTAACGGGGCAGGGACTTATGGCTACACCTTC. The chain recombines TRBV6-5 with TRBJ1-2; a possible D gene is TRBD1 (5 bases). The CDR3 has 14 amino acids. V was trimmed by 5 bases and J by 5 bases, leaving 15 bases between them. The V gene's germline CDR1 is MNHEY and CDR2 SVGAGI.

The chain has TRBV9 and TRBJ1-4, with D possibly TRBD1 on 6 matching bases. The CDR3 spans 16 residues. Germline CDR1 and CDR2: SGDLS and YYNGEE. The V and J ends lost 0 bases and 7 bases respectively, with 16 bases between them. CDR3: CASSVAGGGGGEKLFF. The DNA for the CDR3 is TGTGCCAGCAGCGTAGCGGGGGGCGGCGGTGGTGAAAAACTGTTTTTT.

The chain carries TRBV3-1 (or the pseudogene TRBV3-2) and TRBJ1-1; D ambiguous. The V end lost 2 bases, the J end lost 0 bases, and 10 bases lay between the germline ends. This CDR3 comprises 15 residues. CDR1 is LGHDT, CDR2 YNNKEL, per germline (reference sequence). The CDR3 is CASSQTVIMNTEAFF. The CDR3 nucleotides read TGTGCCAGCAGCCAAACAGTGATCATGAACACTGAAGCTTTCTTT.

The rearrangement links TRBV11-2 to TRBJ1-3; 7 bases are a match to TRBD1. With 3 bases clipped from V and 0 bases from J, the junction kept 5 bases outside the gene matches. Germline CDR1 reads SGHAT; CDR2 reads FQNNGV. The CDR3 loop spans 16 amino acids. DNA for the CDR3: TGTGCCAGCAGCTTCGACAGGGCCAGCTCTGGAAACACCATATATTTT. Translated, it gives CASSFDRASSGNTIYF.

This chain links TRBV13 with TRBJ2-1, with D perhaps TRBD2 (7 bases). Trimming pared 6 bases from V and 6 bases from J, leaving 9 bases between. Germline V gene sequence: CDR1 PRHDT, CDR2 FYEKMQ (reference sequence). CDR3 length: 12 amino acids. The CDR3 DNA is TGTGCCAGCAGGGGAGGGGGCAATGAGCAGTTCTTC. It is translated as CASRGGGNEQFF. The full variable domain, completed using reference TRBV13 and TRBJ2-1, is AAGVIQSPRHLIKEKRETATLKCYPIPRHDTVYWYQQGPGQDPQFLISFYEKMQSDKGSIPDRFSAQQFSDYHSELNMSSLELGDSALYFCASRGGGNEQFFGPGTRLTVL.

The genes are TRBV10-3 and TRBJ1-1; TRBD1 might be the D (5 bases). CDR3 length: 12 residues. V was pared by 4 bases and J by 5 bases, with 8 bases between. The V gene's germline CDR1 is ENHRY and CDR2 SYGVKD. CDR3 region: CAISAGETEAFF. CDR3 DNA: TGTGCCATCAGTGCGGGGGAAACTGAAGCTTTCTTT.

The chain recombines TRBV24-1 with TRBJ1-2, with 8 nucleotides matching TRBD1. Trimming at V came to 5 bases and at J to 7 bases, leaving 8 bases not matched to a gene. The CDR3 totals 14 residues. In germline, CDR1 is KGHDR, CDR2 SFDVKD. The CDR3 nucleotides are TGTGCCACCAGTGGAAGGACAGGGTCGTCTGGCTACACCTTC. Its translation: CATSGRTGSSGYTF.

The chain employs TRBV6-1 and TRBJ1-1; TRBD1 aligns across 7 bases. V shed 6 bases, J shed 6 bases, and the junction held 16 bases outside the gene matches. The length of the CDR3 is 16 residues. The germline gives CDR1 MNHNS, CDR2 SASEGT. This CDR3 is CASRENRGNRASEAFF. For the CDR3, the DNA is TGTGCCAGCAGGGAAAACAGGGGAAATAGGGCGTCTGAAGCTTTCTTT.

The V and J genes are TRBV7-8 and TRBJ2-3, with TRBD2 as a possible D gene (5 bases). Per germline, CDR1 SGHVS and CDR2 FQNEAQ. CDR3 length equals 15 residues. V was shortened by 5 bases and J by 3 bases, with 15 bases between the two germline ends. The CDR3 reads CASSAQGRGTDTQYF. CDR3 nucleotides: TGTGCCAGCAGCGCACAAGGACGCGGGACAGATACGCAGTATTTT. The variable domain in full, completed from reference TRBV7-8 and TRBJ2-3, reads GAGVSQSPRYKVAKRGQDVALRCDPISGHVSLFWYQQALGQGPEFLTYFQNEAQLDKSGLPSDRFFAERPEGSVSTLKIQRTQQEDSAVYLCASSAQGRGTDTQYFGPGTRLTVL.

This chain joins TRBV27 and TRBJ2-3; 7 bases agree with TRBD2. Germline loops: CDR1 MNHEY, CDR2 SMNVEV (reference sequence). Trimming cost V 5 bases and J 4 bases; bases outside gene matches: 12. The CDR3 is 16 amino acids. CDR3 loop: CASSPNRDYSSDTQYF. CDR3 bases: TGTGCCAGCAGTCCCAACCGGGACTACTCGTCAGATACGCAGTATTTT.

This chain links TRBV18 with TRBJ2-3; 9 bases agree with TRBD2. The CDR3 totals 16 residues. Trimming took 2 bases from V and 3 from J; bases not matched to a gene: 6. The germline CDR1 and CDR2 sequences are KGHSH and LQKENI. The CDR3 sequence is CASSPNGGGATDTQYF. CDR3 coding DNA: TGTGCCAGCTCACCAAACGGCGGGGGGGCAACAGATACGCAGTATTTT.

This chain uses TRBV3-1 (or the pseudogene TRBV3-2) with TRBJ2-1, with 9 bases that match TRBD2. Germline CDR1 and CDR2: LGHDT and YNNKEL (reference sequence). Germline trimming cut 1 base from V and 8 bases from J; bases unmatched to any gene: 9. The CDR3 contains 16 residues. As DNA, the CDR3 is TGTGCCAGCAGCCAAGTTTTTGGCGGGAGGGCCTATGAGCAGTTCTTC. It specifies CASSQVFGGRAYEQFF.

This chain connects TRBV4-1 to TRBJ2-1; 7 positions agree with TRBD2. Unmatched junction bases numbered 12, after V lost 1 base and J lost 6 bases. The CDR3 consists of 17 residues. Germline CDR1 and CDR2: MGHRA and YSYEKL. Written as DNA, the CDR3 is TGCGCCAGCAGCCAAGGTTTAACCAGCGGGGCTGGCAATGAGCAGTTCTTC. Encoded protein: CASSQGLTSGAGNEQFF.

The rearrangement joins TRBV2 to TRBJ2-7, with no clear D. From germline, CDR1 is SNHLY and CDR2 FYNNEI. This CDR3 is 12 amino acids long. Deletions cut 6 bases from V and 2 bases from J, with 8 bases between. In DNA, the CDR3 is TGTGCCAGCAGGGAATTAACCTACGAGCAGTACTTC. Amino acids: CASRELTYEQYF.

This clone was counted only a few times. The CDR3 sequence is CASSEEGAVEKLFF. The DNA for the CDR3 is TGTGCCAGCAGTGAAGAGGGGGCAGTTGAAAAACTGTTTTTT. The rearrangement uses TRBV6-1 and TRBJ1-4; 7 bases are shared with TRBD1. V trimming: 1 base; J trimming: 7 bases; junction bases outside the gene matches: 3. This CDR3 has 14 amino acids. The germline CDR1 and CDR2 sequences are MNHNS and SASEGT.

This CDR3 reads CAWSPVRFSGANVLTF. Here the CDR3 DNA reads TGTGCCTGGAGCCCGGTCCGCTTCTCTGGGGCCAACGTCCTGACTTTC. The chain joins TRBV30 to TRBJ2-6; no firm D call. V dropped 3 bases and J dropped 0 bases, with 12 bases sitting between them. Germline loops: CDR1 GTSNPN, CDR2 SVGIG (reference sequence). The CDR3 spans 16 residues.

This sequence joins TRBV11-2 and TRBJ2-1; 9 bases align to TRBD1. Germline CDR1 and CDR2: SGHAT and FQNNGV. The junction had 2 bases not matched to a gene; V was cut back by 4 bases and J by 1 base. CDR3 length: 15 amino acids. The CDR3 spells CASSSGQGSYNEQFF. CDR3 bases: TGTGCCAGCAGCTCTGGACAGGGGTCCTACAATGAGCAGTTCTTC.

V and J are TRBV11-2 and TRBJ2-7; the match to TRBD1 covers 8 bases. From germline, CDR1 is SGHAT and CDR2 FQNNGV. V lost 1 base, J lost 6 bases, and 8 bases stayed unmatched. The CDR3 runs 15 residues. Here the CDR3 DNA reads TGTGCCAGCAGCTTAGTGGGCAGGGGGCAGGGCGAGCAGTACTTC. Translating gives CASSLVGRGQGEQYF.

The V call is TRBV14, the J call TRBJ2-2; tentatively, D is TRBD1 (5 bases). With 2 bases removed from V and 6 bases from J, the gap between germline ends came to 19 bases. Germline V lookup: CDR1 SGHDN, CDR2 FVKESK. This CDR3 spans 17 amino acids. The CDR3: CASSQHGPGLGAGELFF. DNA of the CDR3: TGTGCCAGCAGCCAACATGGGCCAGGGCTAGGGGCCGGGGAGCTGTTTTTT.

This sequence joins TRBV6-1 and TRBJ1-5; D perhaps matches TRBD1 (6 bases). The CDR3 loop spans 19 amino acids. Trimming cost V 3 bases and J 5 bases, with 26 bases left between them. Germline assignment: CDR1 MNHNS and CDR2 SASEGT. CDR3 in amino acids: CASSEGRGPPFYRDQPQHF. DNA of the CDR3: TGTGCCAGCAGTGAGGGCAGGGGCCCGCCCTTTTATAGGGATCAGCCCCAGCATTTT.

The V and J genes are TRBV5-4 and TRBJ1-2; 9 bases are a match to TRBD1. This CDR3 comprises 15 residues. From germline, CDR1 is SGHNT and CDR2 YYREEE (reference sequence). J gave up 6 bases and V 3 bases, and 9 bases lay outside the gene matches. CDR3 DNA: TGTGCCAGCAGCTCAGGGACAGGGCCGAGCCATGGCTACACCTTC. It translates to CASSSGTGPSHGYTF.

The chain links TRBV5-1 to TRBJ1-1, with D possibly matching TRBD1 (6 bases). The V gene's germline CDR1 is SGHRS and CDR2 YFSETQ. The CDR3 runs to 16 residues. V was pared by 4 bases and J by 1 base, with 17 bases between. The CDR3 protein is CASSPGHLIANTEAFF. The CDR3 DNA reads TGCGCCAGCAGCCCGGGACATTTGATTGCGAACACTGAAGCTTTCTTT.

The rearrangement links TRBV3-1 (or the pseudogene TRBV3-2) to TRBJ2-7, with 10 bases lining up with TRBD2. After removal of 5 bases from V and 5 bases from J, the junction contained 15 bases not matched to a gene. Germline CDR1 is LGHDT and CDR2 is YNNKEL (reference sequence). This CDR3 is 17 amino acids long. CDR3 DNA sequence: TGTGCCAGCAGCAGGAGGGGAAGCGGGAGGGCGGTAAACGAGCAGTACTTC. Translation gives CASSRRGSGRAVNEQYF.

This clone was seen only once. This chain connects TRBV28 to TRBJ1-2; 7 nucleotides agree with TRBD1. Germline CDR1 is MDHEN and CDR2 is SYDVKM. This CDR3 is 13 amino acids long. With V trimmed by 5 bases and J by 4 bases, 4 bases remained unmatched. The CDR3 here is CASSQTGTYGYTF. In DNA, the CDR3 is TGTGCCAGCAGTCAGACAGGGACCTATGGCTACACCTTC.

The chain recombines TRBV3-1 (or the pseudogene TRBV3-2) with TRBJ1-1; 9 bases align to TRBD1. V lost 4 bases, J lost 4 bases, and 13 bases stayed unmatched. From germline, CDR1 is LGHDT and CDR2 YNNKEL (reference sequence). The CDR3 consists of 17 residues. CDR3 in amino acids: CASSPSGQGFFGTEAFF. CDR3 nucleotides: TGTGCCAGCAGCCCATCAGGACAGGGGTTTTTTGGCACTGAAGCTTTCTTT.

The gene calls are TRBV28 and TRBJ1-5; TRBD1 matches at 7 bases. The V gene end was trimmed by 4 bases and the J gene end by 3 bases; junction bases not matched to a gene: 6. The CDR3 contains 15 residues. Germline CDR1 MDHEN, CDR2 SYDVKM. CDR3 protein: CASSSSTGTNQPQHF. CDR3 coding DNA: TGTGCCAGCAGTTCCTCGACAGGGACCAATCAGCCCCAGCATTTT. Full variable domain (outside the CDR3, taken from reference TRBV28 and TRBJ1-5): DVKVTQSSRYLVKRTGEKVFLECVQDMDHENMFWYRQDPGLGLRLIYFSYDVKMKEKGDIPEGYSVSREKKERFSLILESASTNQTSMYLCASSSSTGTNQPQHFGDGTRLSIL.

V usage is TRBV7-6 and J usage is TRBJ2-7; 9 bases are a match to TRBD2. The V and J ends lost 3 bases and 2 bases, in that order; junction bases with no gene match: 2. Germline V CDR1 and CDR2: SGHVS, FNYEAQ. This CDR3 is built from 14 residues. CDR3 in amino acids: CASSFSGGAYEQYF. The CDR3 region has the DNA TGTGCCAGCAGCTTTAGCGGGGGCGCCTACGAGCAGTACTTC.

The V gene is TRBV2, the J gene TRBJ2-1, with 7 bases that match TRBD2. Germline V gene lookup returns CDR1 SNHLY and CDR2 FYNNEI. The junction had 3 bases not matched to a gene; V was cut back by 7 bases and J by 3 bases. CDR3 size: 13 residues. In nucleotides, the CDR3 is TGTGCCAGCACGGCGGGAGACTACAATGAGCAGTTCTTC. Protein product: CASTAGDYNEQFF.

The CDR3 loop reads CASSQFGNTEAFF. CDR3 nucleotides: TGTGCCAGCAGCCAATTCGGGAACACTGAAGCTTTCTTT. The gene calls are TRBV4-2 and TRBJ1-1; D remains ambiguous. There are 13 residues in the CDR3. V lost 2 bases and J lost 1, with 5 bases in between. CDR1 is LGHNA and CDR2 is YNFKEQ in the germline V gene.

The chain links TRBV7-3 to TRBJ2-1; D is uncertain. The length of the CDR3 is 13 residues. The germline gives CDR1 SGHTA, CDR2 FQGTGA. Trimming took off 2 bases at V and 6 bases at J, with 8 bases between the two ends. The CDR3 region is CASSLPQINEQFF. The CDR3 nucleotides read TGTGCCAGCAGCTTACCACAGATCAATGAGCAGTTCTTC. Full variable domain (remainder filled in from reference TRBV7-3 and TRBJ2-1): GAGVSQTPSNKVTEKGKYVELRCDPISGHTALYWYRQSLGQGPEFLIYFQGTGAADDSGLPNDRFFAVRPEGSVSTLKIQRTERGDSAVYLCASSLPQINEQFFGPGTRLTVL.